What follows are 26 T cell receptor beta chains derived from one specimen sequenced in a study of blood T cell repertoires in COVID-19. The data were produced by immunoSEQ multiplex PCR, yet TCRdb's version contains in-frame clones alone and is incomplete. The sample holds about 220,000 clones, approximately 83% seen once. The sample was PBMCs or T cells enriched from blood (not recorded which). Source of these receptors: a woman aged 60-75 years who had recovered from COVID-19.

The V and J genes are TRBV4-1 and TRBJ2-1; the D is unclear. V dropped 0 bases and J dropped 11 bases, with 5 bases sitting between them. From germline, CDR1 is MGHRA and CDR2 YSYEKL. CDR3 length: 11 amino acids. Here the CDR3 DNA reads TGCGCCAGCAGCCAAGATTCAAAGCAGTTCTTC. Its translation: CASSQDSKQFF.

The chain is built from TRBV4-3 and TRBJ1-4; TRBD1 matches at 8 bases. This CDR3 has 17 residues. The germline V gene encodes CDR1 LGHNA and CDR2 YSLEER. The junction had 8 bases not matched to a gene; V was cut back by 4 bases and J by 1 base. The CDR3 here is CASSRQTGAGTNEKLFF. In nucleotides, the CDR3 is TGCGCCAGCAGCCGCCAGACAGGGGCAGGAACTAATGAAAAACTGTTTTTT.

The sample holds one count of this clone. The chain recombines TRBV29-1 with TRBJ1-1; D gene unclear. The V end lost 7 bases, the J end lost 3 bases, and 12 bases lay between the germline ends. Germline CDR1 SQVTM, CDR2 ANQGSEA. The length of the CDR3 is 12 residues. In nucleotides, the CDR3 is TGCAGCGCCGGAGACGGAGACACTGAAGCTTTCTTT. Its protein is CSAGDGDTEAFF.

The J gene is TRBJ2-3, the V gene TRBV2, with 7 nucleotides matching TRBD1. From germline, CDR1 is SNHLY and CDR2 FYNNEI. The V segment lost 8 bases and the J segment 11 bases; nucleotides outside the gene matches: 13. The CDR3 totals 13 residues. CDR3 amino acids: CASEQGGSRLQYF. The CDR3 coding sequence is TGTGCCAGCGAGCAAGGGGGCTCTCGATTGCAGTATTTT.

This clone was seen only a few times. The chain carries TRBV11-2 and TRBJ1-3; TRBD1 matches 10 bases. Germline V CDR1 and CDR2: SGHAT, FQNNGV. With 1 base clipped from V and 2 bases from J, the junction kept 2 bases outside the gene matches. The CDR3 has 16 amino acids. The CDR3 loop is CASSLGGTGAGNTIYF. CDR3 DNA: TGTGCCAGCAGCTTAGGAGGGACAGGGGCTGGAAACACCATATATTTT.

This sequence joins TRBV20-1 and TRBJ1-4; D remains ambiguous. Deletions cut 3 bases from V and 0 bases from J, with 5 bases between. This CDR3 has 13 residues. Per the germline V gene, CDR1 is DFQATT and CDR2 is SNEGSKA (reference sequence). CDR3 nucleotide sequence: TGCAGTGCTAGTTATGCAACTAATGAAAAACTGTTTTTT. It specifies CSASYATNEKLFF.

The rearrangement links TRBV6-5 to TRBJ1-1; D call uncertain. The CDR3 loop spans 12 amino acids. The germline CDR1 and CDR2 sequences are MNHEY and SVGAGI. CDR3 amino acids: CATGALNTEAFF. The CDR3 DNA is TGTGCTACGGGAGCGTTGAACACTGAAGCTTTCTTT.

The V gene is TRBV27, the J gene TRBJ1-1; 11 bases line up with TRBD1. The ends lost 4 bases at V and 4 bases at J; junction bases unmatched: 17. Germline assignment: CDR1 MNHEY and CDR2 SMNVEV (reference sequence). There are 19 residues in the CDR3. CDR3 loop: CASSSGQGALHPGGTEAFF. The CDR3 DNA is TGTGCCAGCAGTTCCGGACAGGGGGCGCTGCACCCCGGGGGCACTGAAGCTTTCTTT.

The rearrangement joins TRBV3-1 (or the pseudogene TRBV3-2) to TRBJ1-3; D unresolved. CDR1 and CDR2 from the germline V gene are LGHDT and YNNKEL (reference sequence). CDR3 size: 15 residues. With 0 bases removed from V and 0 bases from J, the gap between germline ends came to 6 bases. The CDR3 here is CASSQDSSSGNTIYF. In DNA, the CDR3 is TGTGCCAGCAGCCAAGATTCCAGCTCTGGAAACACCATATATTTT.

The rearrangement links TRBV19 to TRBJ2-3; 7 bases are shared with TRBD2. CDR1 is LNHDA and CDR2 is SQIVND in the germline V gene (reference sequence). CDR3 length: 14 residues. Germline trimming cut 7 bases from V and 2 bases from J; bases unmatched to any gene: 6. DNA for the CDR3: TGTGCCAGTAATAGCGGGCCTGACACAGATACGCAGTATTTT. Translated: CASNSGPDTDTQYF.

V usage is TRBV11-2 and J usage is TRBJ2-7, with 8 bases identical to TRBD1. Germline V gene data show CDR1 as SGHAT and CDR2 as FQNNGV. V trimming: 1 base; J trimming: 3 bases; junction bases outside the gene matches: 5. The length of the CDR3 is 15 residues. The CDR3: CASSLGQGRVYEQYF. The CDR3, as DNA: TGTGCCAGCAGCTTAGGACAGGGGAGAGTCTACGAGCAGTACTTC. Full variable domain (rest looked up from reference TRBV11-2 and TRBJ2-7): EAGVAQSPRYKIIEKRQSVAFWCNPISGHATLYWYQQILGQGPKLLIQFQNNGVVDDSQLPKDRFSAERLKGVDSTLKIQPAKLEDSAVYLCASSLGQGRVYEQYFGPGTRLTVT.

The chain recombines TRBV18 with TRBJ2-3, with 7 bases identical to TRBD1. J lost 2 bases, V lost 3 bases, and 11 bases had no gene match. Looked up from germline, CDR1 is KGHSH and CDR2 is LQKENI. The CDR3 consists of 17 residues. CDR3 nucleotides: TGTGCCAGCTCACCGGGGACAGCCATGAGTGTCACAGATACGCAGTATTTT. It codes for CASSPGTAMSVTDTQYF.

The chain combines TRBV29-1 with TRBJ2-4; D unclear. The CDR3 is 12 amino acids. V lost 2 bases, J lost 7 bases, and 9 bases lay in between. Germline V CDR1 and CDR2: SQVTM, ANQGSEA. CDR3 region: CSVEHPQNIQYF. DNA for the CDR3: TGCAGCGTTGAACACCCCCAGAACATTCAGTACTTC.

This chain connects TRBV7-2 to TRBJ1-1, with 8 bases aligning to TRBD1. Germline trimming cut 5 bases from V and 5 bases from J; bases unmatched to any gene: 10. In germline, CDR1 is SGHTA, CDR2 FQGNSA. This CDR3 contains 15 residues. CDR3 region: CASSERTGPWTEAFF. The CDR3 DNA reads TGTGCCAGCAGCGAACGGACAGGGCCTTGGACTGAAGCTTTCTTT.

A note on this clone: This CDR3 is also generated by other DNA sequences in the sample. The rearrangement links TRBV3-1 (or the pseudogene TRBV3-2) to TRBJ2-1; 9 nucleotides match TRBD2. CDR3 length: 16 amino acids. Germline V gene sequence: CDR1 LGHDT, CDR2 YNNKEL (reference sequence). The V and J ends lost 3 bases and 1 base, in that order; junction bases with no gene match: 4. In DNA, the CDR3 is TGTGCCAGCAGCCATCGAGCGGGAGGTTCCTACAATGAGCAGTTCTTC. Translated: CASSHRAGGSYNEQFF.

The chain recombines TRBV19 with TRBJ1-1, with 8 bases fitting TRBD1. With V trimmed by 5 bases and J by 1 base, 6 bases remained unmatched. This CDR3 is built from 15 residues. Germline V gene lookup returns CDR1 LNHDA and CDR2 SQIVND (reference sequence). CDR3 coding DNA: TGTGCCAGTAGTCCGATGGACAGGGAGAACACTGAAGCTTTCTTT. Its translation: CASSPMDRENTEAFF.

V gene TRBV7-9 combines with J gene TRBJ1-1, with D unclear. This CDR3 comprises 11 residues. Deletions cut 4 bases from V and 10 bases from J, with 10 bases between. Germline V gene data show CDR1 as SEHNR and CDR2 as FQNEAQ (reference sequence). The chain's CDR3 is CASSSALVAFF. In DNA form, the CDR3 reads TGTGCCAGCAGCTCCGCCCTAGTAGCTTTCTTT.

This chain connects TRBV6-6 to TRBJ2-5; 7 nucleotides match TRBD1. Germline CDR1 is MNHNY and CDR2 is SVGAGI (reference sequence). The V gene end was trimmed by 6 bases and the J gene end by 4 bases; junction bases not matched to a gene: 2. The CDR3 sequence is 12 residues long. The CDR3 sequence is CASRQGLETQYF. The CDR3, as DNA: TGTGCCAGCAGACAGGGGTTAGAGACCCAGTACTTC.

This chain uses TRBV7-2 with TRBJ2-5; perhaps TRBD1 as D (5 bases). Per germline, CDR1 SGHTA and CDR2 FQGNSA. This CDR3 contains 16 residues. Trimming cost V 5 bases and J 2 bases, with 18 bases left between them. CDR3 bases: TGTGCCAGCAGCATACGACAGTGGAATCAACAAGAGACCCAGTACTTC. This translates into CASSIRQWNQQETQYF.

CDR3 protein: CASSLSRQGAGNTIYF. DNA of the CDR3: TGTGCCAGCTCATTGTCGAGACAGGGGGCTGGAAACACCATATATTTT. V is TRBV18 and J is TRBJ1-3, with TRBD1 matching over 9 bases. Trimming removed 5 bases from V and 2 bases from J; junction bases left unmatched: 7. The CDR3 has 16 amino acids. CDR1 KGHSH and CDR2 LQKENI come from the germline V gene.

This rearrangement joins TRBV3-1 (or the pseudogene TRBV3-2) to TRBJ2-1, with D maybe TRBD1 (6 bases). CDR1 and CDR2 (germline): LGHDT, YNNKEL (reference sequence). The CDR3 loop spans 14 amino acids. V gave up 0 bases and J gave up 5 bases, with 8 bases separating them. Here the CDR3 DNA reads TGTGCCAGCAGCCAAGAACCAGGGGACAATGAGCAGTTCTTC. It codes for CASSQEPGDNEQFF.

The chain has TRBV19 and TRBJ1-5; D might be TRBD1 (5 bases). Trimming shortened V by 0 bases and J by 3 bases, and 15 bases separated the two germline ends. Germline CDR1 and CDR2: LNHDA and SQIVND (reference sequence). The length of the CDR3 is 17 residues. CDR3 sequence reads: CASSIDGYRGTNQPQHF. The CDR3 bases are TGTGCCAGTAGTATAGATGGCTACCGGGGGACCAATCAGCCCCAGCATTTT. Supplemented by reference TRBV19 and TRBJ1-5, the full variable domain reads DGGITQSPKYLFRKEGQNVTLSCEQNLNHDAMYWYRQDPGQGLRLIYYSQIVNDFQKGDIAEGYSVSREKKESFPLTVTSAQKNPTAFYLCASSIDGYRGTNQPQHFGDGTRLSIL.

This chain connects TRBV19 to TRBJ2-4; D may be TRBD2 (6 bases). The CDR3 runs to 14 residues. Trimming left V 7 bases short and J 4 bases short, with 14 bases between. Per the germline V gene, CDR1 is LNHDA and CDR2 is SQIVND (reference sequence). The CDR3 reads CASNWAGGKNIQYF. The CDR3 DNA reads as TGTGCCAGTAATTGGGCTGGGGGGAAAAACATTCAGTACTTC. Variable domain in full (rest from reference TRBV19 and TRBJ2-4): DGGITQSPKYLFRKEGQNVTLSCEQNLNHDAMYWYRQDPGQGLRLIYYSQIVNDFQKGDIAEGYSVSREKKESFPLTVTSAQKNPTAFYLCASNWAGGKNIQYFGAGTRLSVL.

Points on this clone: This specimen includes other DNA sequences encoding the same CDR3. The chain combines TRBV27 with TRBJ1-5; TRBD1 might be the D (6 bases). In germline, CDR1 is MNHEY, CDR2 SMNVEV (reference sequence). The V end lost 5 bases, the J end lost 3 bases, and 11 bases lay between the germline ends. CDR3 length: 14 residues. CDR3 loop: CASSLQGLNQPQHF. The CDR3 nucleotides are TGTGCCAGCAGTCTACAGGGTCTCAATCAGCCCCAGCATTTT.

The chain uses TRBV19 and TRBJ1-4; the match to TRBD1 covers 7 bases. CDR1 and CDR2 from the germline V gene are LNHDA and SQIVND (reference sequence). Germline trimming cut 5 bases from V and 6 bases from J; bases unmatched to any gene: 6. The CDR3 contains 14 residues. In nucleotides, the CDR3 is TGTGCCAGTAGTCCACGACAGGGAGATGAAAAACTGTTTTTT. Translation: CASSPRQGDEKLFF. Variable domain in full (rest from reference TRBV19 and TRBJ1-4): DGGITQSPKYLFRKEGQNVTLSCEQNLNHDAMYWYRQDPGQGLRLIYYSQIVNDFQKGDIAEGYSVSREKKESFPLTVTSAQKNPTAFYLCASSPRQGDEKLFFGSGTQLSVL.

The genes are TRBV28 and TRBJ1-2; TRBD1 might be the D (5 bases). V lost 3 bases and J 8 bases, leaving 13 bases between the germline ends. The CDR3 has 13 residues. The germline V gene has CDR1 MDHEN and CDR2 SYDVKM. CDR3 sequence (DNA): TGTGCCAGCAGTTTTACTGCAGGGTCGGGCTACACCTTC. Translated: CASSFTAGSGYTF.